This T cell receptor beta chain was sequenced in a study of identical twins. This clonotype was seen only a few times. cDNA molecules carried unique molecular identifiers, and template switching added a universal primer site. TCRdb passed the 5' RACE reads through MiXCR, listing each CDR3 protein once. The data show roughly 500,000 distinct CDR3 sequences, less than 25% seen once. The data also belong to a second study, concerning T cells expressing NK-cell markers.

This receptor was obtained from a young woman in good health. The sample was CD4+ T cells sorted from blood.

CDR3 amino acids: CASSPRAGGSYNEQFF. CDR3 coding DNA: TGTGCCAGCTCACCACGGGCCGGAGGCTCCTACAATGAGCAGTTCTTC. V usage is TRBV18 and J usage is TRBJ2-1; D might be TRBD2 (5 bases). The CDR3 length is 16 residues. Germline V gene lookup returns CDR1 KGHSH and CDR2 LQKENI. V shed 1 base and J shed 0 bases, with 10 bases lying between them.